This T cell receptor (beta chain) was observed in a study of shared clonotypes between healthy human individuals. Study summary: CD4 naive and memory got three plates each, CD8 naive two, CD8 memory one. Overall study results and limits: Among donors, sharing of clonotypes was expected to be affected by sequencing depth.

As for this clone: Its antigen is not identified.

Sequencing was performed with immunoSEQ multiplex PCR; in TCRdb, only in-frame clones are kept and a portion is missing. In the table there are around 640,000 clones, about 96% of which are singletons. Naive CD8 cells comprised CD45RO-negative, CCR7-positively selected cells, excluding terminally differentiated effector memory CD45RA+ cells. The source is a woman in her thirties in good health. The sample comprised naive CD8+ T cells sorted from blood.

The CDR3 is CASSGSGRAIQSYEQYF. CDR3 DNA sequence: TGTGCCAGCAGCGGGAGCGGGAGGGCTATACAGAGTTACGAGCAGTACTTC. The chain has TRBV7-9 and TRBJ2-7, with TRBD2 matching 10 bases. Looked up from germline, CDR1 is SEHNR and CDR2 is FQNEAQ (reference sequence). Germline trimming cut 5 bases from V and 4 bases from J; bases unmatched to any gene: 14. The CDR3 runs to 17 residues.